The clone carrying this T cell receptor (beta chain) was recorded a few times. The data originate from a study of blood T cell repertoires in COVID-19. The germline CDR1 and CDR2 sequences are SGHTA and FQGNSA. The CDR3 is 17 residues long. With 4 bases clipped from V and 1 base from J, the junction kept 9 bases outside the gene matches. Some clones are missing from TCRdb's copy, which holds only in-frame ones; the method was immunoSEQ multiplex PCR. Of approximately 210,000 clones listed, approximately 80% are singletons. This TCR derives from a woman between 45 and 60 years old with acute COVID-19. The sample was PBMCs or T cells enriched from blood (not recorded which). V is TRBV7-2 and J is TRBJ1-1; TRBD1 aligns across 10 bases. In nucleotides, the CDR3 is TGTGCCAGCAGCTCCCGGGACAGGGGTAACGGGAACACTGAAGCTTTCTTT. Protein: CASSSRDRGNGNTEAFF.